These T cell receptor beta chains were read from a single sample in a study of blood T cell repertoires in COVID-19. This table comes from immunoSEQ multiplex PCR, and its TCRdb copy is limited to in-frame clones, with some not included. Of 190,000 or so clones in the sample, 80% to 90% were seen once. Sequenced input: PBMCs or T cells enriched from blood (not recorded which). The receptors come from a man aged 35 to 55 who had recovered from COVID-19. Both conserved end residues are part of each CDR3. The D gene is left open where the match is weak. A row's size may be missing; if present it is once, few, many or a size class.

D gene: -
clone size: once
V gene: TRBV2
J gene: TRBJ2-5
CDR3 protein: CASSETSGRETQYF
CDR3 DNA: TGTGCCAGCAGTGAGACGTCAGGGAGGGAGACCCAGTACTTC

D gene: TRBD1
clone size: -
V gene: TRBV7-9
J gene: TRBJ2-1
CDR3 protein: CASSLGQGAYGEQFF
CDR3 DNA: TGTGCCAGCAGCTTAGGTCAGGGGGCATACGGTGAGCAGTTCTTC

D gene: TRBD1
clone size: -
V gene: TRBV19
J gene: TRBJ1-3
CDR3 protein: CASSGAGGTNTIYF
CDR3 DNA: TGTGCCAGTAGTGGCGCAGGGGGCACGAACACCATATATTTT

D gene: TRBD2
clone size: -
V gene: TRBV30
J gene: TRBJ2-1
CDR3 protein: CAWTSGKPQEQFF
CDR3 DNA: TGTGCCTGGACTAGCGGGAAACCCCAGGAGCAGTTCTTC

D gene: TRBD2
clone size: -
V gene: TRBV9
J gene: TRBJ2-5
CDR3 protein: CASSVSGSYQETQYF
CDR3 DNA: TGTGCCAGCAGCGTCAGCGGGAGCTACCAAGAGACCCAGTACTTC

D gene: TRBD1
clone size: -
V gene: TRBV6-5
J gene: TRBJ2-5
CDR3 protein: CASTSEGARETQYF
CDR3 DNA: TGTGCCAGCACCTCCGAGGGGGCTCGGGAGACCCAGTACTTC

D gene: -
clone size: -
V gene: TRBV30
J gene: TRBJ1-1
CDR3 protein: CAWSLTSGTEAFF
CDR3 DNA: TGTGCCTGGAGTCTTACGAGCGGCACTGAAGCTTTCTTT

D gene: TRBD1
clone size: -
V gene: TRBV10-3
J gene: TRBJ2-1
CDR3 protein: CAISEHETGLTEQFF
CDR3 DNA: TGTGCCATCAGTGAGCATGAGACAGGGCTGACTGAGCAGTTCTTC

D gene: TRBD2
clone size: -
V gene: TRBV19
J gene: TRBJ2-1
CDR3 protein: CASRPLVSGRWYEQFF
CDR3 DNA: TGTGCCAGTAGGCCGCTGGTTAGCGGGAGATGGTATGAGCAGTTCTTC

D gene: -
clone size: -
V gene: TRBV25-1
J gene: TRBJ1-2
CDR3 protein: CASSLGVYGYTF
CDR3 DNA: TGTGCCAGCAGCTTAGGGGTATATGGCTACACCTTC

D gene: TRBD2
clone size: -
V gene: TRBV5-1
J gene: TRBJ2-7
CDR3 protein: CASSQLAGAPYEQYF
CDR3 DNA: TGCGCCAGCAGCCAATTAGCGGGAGCTCCCTACGAGCAGTACTTC

D gene: TRBD2
clone size: once
V gene: TRBV29-1
J gene: TRBJ2-7
CDR3 protein: CSVEDMGGYEQYF
CDR3 DNA: TGCAGCGTTGAAGACATGGGAGGGTACGAGCAGTACTTC

D gene: -
clone size: -
V gene: TRBV14
J gene: TRBJ1-1
CDR3 protein: CASSQERARGGAFF
CDR3 DNA: TGTGCCAGCAGCCAAGAAAGGGCGCGGGGGGGAGCTTTCTTT

D gene: -
clone size: -
V gene: TRBV5-4
J gene: TRBJ2-1
CDR3 protein: CASSLQGSSYNEQFF
CDR3 DNA: TGTGCCAGCAGCTTGCAGGGGAGCTCCTACAATGAGCAGTTCTTC

D gene: TRBD2
clone size: -
V gene: TRBV11-2
J gene: TRBJ2-5
CDR3 protein: CASSLAGYYQETQYF
CDR3 DNA: TGTGCCAGCAGCCTAGCGGGGTACTACCAAGAGACCCAGTACTTC

D gene: TRBD1
clone size: -
V gene: TRBV7-3
J gene: TRBJ2-1
CDR3 protein: CASSFLGQGLYNEQFF
CDR3 DNA: TGTGCCAGCAGCTTTCTCGGACAGGGACTCTACAATGAGCAGTTCTTC

D gene: TRBD2
clone size: -
V gene: TRBV5-4
J gene: TRBJ2-7
CDR3 protein: CASSLGTSGRKDEQYF
CDR3 DNA: TGTGCCAGCAGCTTGGGAACTAGCGGGAGGAAGGACGAGCAGTACTTC

D gene: -
clone size: -
V gene: TRBV4-3
J gene: TRBJ1-1
CDR3 protein: CASSQDPSGYREAFF
CDR3 DNA: TGCGCCAGCAGCCAAGATCCCTCGGGATACCGGGAGGCTTTCTTT

D gene: -
clone size: once
V gene: TRBV7-2
J gene: TRBJ1-5
CDR3 protein: CASSLGSGQHGPQHF
CDR3 DNA: TGTGCCAGCAGCTTAGGGTCCGGACAGCATGGGCCCCAGCATTTT

D gene: -
clone size: -
V gene: TRBV2
J gene: TRBJ2-1
CDR3 protein: CASSLVYEQFF
CDR3 DNA: TGTGCCAGCAGCCTAGTATATGAGCAGTTCTTC

D gene: -
clone size: once
V gene: TRBV11-2
J gene: TRBJ2-2
CDR3 protein: CASSRGELFF
CDR3 DNA: TGTGCCAGCAGCCGCGGGGAGCTGTTTTTT